This T cell receptor beta chain was recovered during a study of T-cell reconstitution after alpha-beta-depleted transplantation in children. This clonotype was seen repeatedly, ten times or more. Trimming removed 6 bases at V and 2 bases at J, with 13 bases between. The germline V gene encodes CDR1 SQVTM and CDR2 ANQGSEA. CDR3 size: 13 residues. It was with unique molecular identifiers that the TCRbeta library was prepared. In TCRdb, the PCR reads were re-called with MiXCR into one record per CDR3 protein. The repertoire holds under 300,000 distinct CDR3 sequences, with roughly a tenth as singletons. The rearrangement uses TRBV29-1 and TRBJ1-2; D is unresolved. The source was PBMCs from the stem cell graft donor, collected from the stem cell graft. This receptor was obtained from a human donor who donated a stem cell graft to a child with SCID. CDR3 nucleotide sequence: TGCAGCGTGGCAACTGGGCCCAACTATGGCTACACCTTC. Amino acids: CSVATGPNYGYTF.